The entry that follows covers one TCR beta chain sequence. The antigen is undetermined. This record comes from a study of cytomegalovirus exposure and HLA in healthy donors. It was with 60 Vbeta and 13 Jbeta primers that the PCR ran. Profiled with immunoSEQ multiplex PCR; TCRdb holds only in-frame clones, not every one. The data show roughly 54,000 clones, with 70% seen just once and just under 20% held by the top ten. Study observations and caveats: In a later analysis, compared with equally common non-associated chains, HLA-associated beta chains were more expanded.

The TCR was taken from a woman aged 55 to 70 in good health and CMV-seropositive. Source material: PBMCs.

CDR3 nucleotide sequence: TGTGCCAGCAGTTACCAGGCGGGGAGAAGTAGCGAGCAGTACTTC. Its translation is CASSYQAGRSSEQYF. The chain combines TRBV6-5 with TRBJ2-7; the D gene is possibly TRBD2 (6 bases). V shed 2 bases and J shed 6 bases, with 17 bases lying between them. Germline V gene sequence: CDR1 MNHEY, CDR2 SVGAGI. The CDR3 is 15 residues long.